This record concerns one T cell receptor beta chain sequence. Its matching antigen is unknown. Only in-frame clones appear in the TCRdb table, and some are missing; sequencing was by immunoSEQ multiplex PCR. Altogether about 26,000 clones are present, 75% to 90% being singletons, with the ten largest covering approximately 35%. The sample originates from a study of OX40 agonist ivuxolimab in advanced cancers. The study's findings and limits: Also showing low normalized T-cell clonal expansion were some of the nonresponders. Relative to CD4+ cells, CD8+ T cells on average had more expanded clones. No antigen was identified for the clonally expanded peripheral T cells.

Germline V lookup: CDR1 SGHAT, CDR2 FQNNGV. V was shortened by 1 base and J by 4 bases, with 12 bases between the two germline ends. The CDR3 runs 15 residues. The J gene is TRBJ2-3, the V gene TRBV11-2; a weak D match, TRBD2 (7 bases). This sequence was found in an adult with an advanced solid tumor such as melanoma, head and neck, liver or kidney cancer. Source: CD4+ or CD8+ T cells sorted from blood, taken in a trial of the OX40 agonist ivuxolimab. CDR3 in DNA: TGTGCCAGCAGCTTAGTGGGGGGGGCTGCAGATACGCAGTATTTT. Translated, it gives CASSLVGGAADTQYF.